This section outlines one T cell receptor beta chain sequence together with its context. The data were taken from a study of shared clonotypes between healthy human individuals. Original processing notes: Without quality scores, immunoSEQ junctional reads could not be filtered like full-length reads. Libraries were prepared by immunoSEQ multiplex PCR; TCRdb keeps only in-frame clonotypes and omits some of them. The V and J calls and clone size were taken over from that table, and D and trimming were inferred from the DNA. The sample lists roughly 2 million clones; roughly 94% were seen once. The V end lost 1 base, the J end lost 2 bases, and 9 bases lay between the germline ends. There are 14 residues in the CDR3. Germline V gene lookup returns CDR1 SGHNT and CDR2 YYREEE (reference sequence).

The chain joins TRBV5-4 to TRBJ2-5; D is possibly TRBD1 (5 bases). The source is a man between 18 and 29 years old in good health. The sample was naive CD4+ T cells sorted from blood. Subset specified: CD45RA+ positively selected. CDR3 amino acids: CASSLTGVQETQYF. The CDR3 bases are TGTGCCAGCAGCTTGACAGGTGTTCAAGAGACCCAGTACTTC.